The 8 T cell receptor beta chains presented below share a single source sample, sequenced in a study of CD8 T cells in Susac syndrome. Reverse transcription used roughly 0.5 to 1 ug RNA and random hexamers. MiXCR, applied by TCRdb to the immunoSEQ multiplex PCR reads, yields one record per CDR3 protein. The repertoire includes some 190,000 distinct CDR3 sequences, approximately 95% of them detected once, and about 0.1% sits in the top ten. The sequenced sample was CD4+ T cells from PBMCs. These receptors all come from a human donor in good health.

J is TRBJ2-3 and V is TRBV20-1, with D hard to call. V was trimmed by 5 bases and J by 7 bases, leaving 10 bases between them. The length of the CDR3 is 11 residues. Germline values: CDR1 DFQATT, CDR2 SNEGSKA (reference sequence). The CDR3 DNA reads TGCAGTGCTGCCCATTCGAATACGCAGTATTTT. Residues: CSAAHSNTQYF.

The chain recombines TRBV19 with TRBJ2-1; TRBD2 agrees at 8 bases. The J segment lost 9 bases and the V segment lost 7 bases, leaving 14 bases of the junction unmatched. Germline V gene data show CDR1 as LNHDA and CDR2 as SQIVND (reference sequence). This CDR3 contains 15 residues. The chain's CDR3 is CASTPLEGLGSEQFF. CDR3 nucleotides: TGTGCCAGTACCCCACTTGAGGGACTAGGCAGTGAGCAGTTCTTC.

The chain combines TRBV20-1 with TRBJ2-5, with 8 positions matching TRBD1. The CDR3 length is 14 residues. The V segment lost 0 bases and the J segment 3 bases; nucleotides outside the gene matches: 3. CDR1 is DFQATT and CDR2 is SNEGSKA in the germline V gene (reference sequence). CDR3: CSARDRTGKETQYF. CDR3 DNA sequence: TGCAGTGCTAGAGATCGGACAGGGAAAGAGACCCAGTACTTC.

V usage is TRBV5-1 and J usage is TRBJ1-2; 7 bases map to TRBD1. Trimming removed 4 bases from V and 3 bases from J; junction bases left unmatched: 12. The CDR3 sequence is 16 residues long. Germline V gives CDR1 SGHRS, CDR2 YFSETQ. CDR3 sequence reads: CASSVGPGQKDYGYTF. The CDR3 nucleotides are TGCGCCAGCAGCGTCGGACCGGGACAGAAAGACTATGGCTACACCTTC.

The chain recombines TRBV7-3 with TRBJ2-3, with 9 bases lining up with TRBD1. The CDR3 has 17 amino acids. CDR1 SGHTA and CDR2 FQGTGA come from the germline V gene. Trimming cost V 2 bases and J 2 bases; bases outside gene matches: 8. The CDR3 loop reads CASSLLPGQGITDTQYF. The CDR3 nucleotides are TGTGCCAGCAGCTTACTCCCGGGACAGGGTATCACAGATACGCAGTATTTT. Filled out from reference TRBV7-3 and TRBJ2-3, the complete variable domain reads GAGVSQTPSNKVTEKGKYVELRCDPISGHTALYWYRQSLGQGPEFLIYFQGTGAADDSGLPNDRFFAVRPEGSVSTLKIQRTERGDSAVYLCASSLLPGQGITDTQYFGPGTRLTVL.

The V and J genes are TRBV7-9 and TRBJ1-2; D is undetermined. This CDR3 comprises 14 residues. CDR1 is SEHNR, CDR2 FQNEAQ, per germline (reference sequence). Trimming removed 5 bases at V and 2 bases at J, with 12 bases between. CDR3 residues: CASSPGVGNYGYTF. For the CDR3, the DNA is TGTGCCAGCAGCCCGGGCGTGGGGAACTATGGCTACACCTTC.

This sequence joins TRBV3-1 and TRBJ1-4, with D possibly matching TRBD1 (5 bases). Germline V lookup: CDR1 LGHDT, CDR2 YNNKEL (reference sequence). The CDR3 has 15 residues. V shed 5 bases and J shed 7 bases, with 17 bases lying between them. The CDR3 is CASSADRASGEKLFF. As DNA, the CDR3 is TGTGCCAGCAGCGCCGACAGAGCTTCGGGTGAAAAACTGTTTTTT.

V is TRBV24-1 and J is TRBJ1-5, with TRBD1 identical over 9 bases. This CDR3 has 15 amino acids. Germline CDR1 reads KGHDR; CDR2 reads SFDVKD. After removal of 3 bases from V and 5 bases from J, the junction contained 4 bases not matched to a gene. Written as DNA, the CDR3 is TGTGCCACCAGTGATCCTCGACAGGGGGATCAGCCCCAGCATTTT. It encodes CATSDPRQGDQPQHF.